These 2 T cell receptor beta chains were all obtained from the same sample, sequenced in a study of T cells in Graves' hyperthyroidism and ophthalmopathy. RNA transcripts were the template for amplifying TCR beta CDR3 regions. First-round RT-PCR of the TCR CDR3 relied on the HTBI primer set. TCRdb re-called the multiplex PCR reads through MiXCR, storing one row per CDR3 protein. In the table there are 250,000 or so distinct CDR3 sequences, over 12% of which are singletons. The specimen sequenced was blood. All receptors derive from a woman aged 45 to 65 with Graves' hyperthyroidism that later progressed to Graves' ophthalmopathy.

This clonotype occurred many times. The chain links TRBV4-1 to TRBJ1-1; 7 bases align to TRBD1. CDR1 is MGHRA, CDR2 YSYEKL, per germline. The length of the CDR3 is 16 residues. J gave up 3 bases and V 5 bases, and 12 bases lay outside the gene matches. CDR3 loop: CASSTQQGISDTEAFF. Written as DNA, the CDR3 is TGCGCCAGCAGCACTCAACAGGGGATAAGTGACACTGAAGCTTTCTTT.

This clonotype was seen only a few times. The gene calls are TRBV20-1 and TRBJ1-1, with 8 bases fitting TRBD1. The V gene's germline CDR1 is DFQATT and CDR2 SNEGSKA (reference sequence). Trimming at V came to 2 bases and at J to 2 bases, leaving 4 bases not matched to a gene. The CDR3 is made up of 14 amino acids. The CDR3 loop is CSARQGAQNTEAFF. The CDR3 DNA sequence: TGCAGTGCTAGACAGGGGGCGCAAAACACTGAAGCTTTCTTT.